This T cell receptor (beta chain) was sequenced during a study of CD8 T cells in Susac syndrome. General observations from the study: It was acknowledged by the study that relatively few individuals were included in its TCR sequencing and HLA analysis.

With respect to this clonotype: Its specificity is not known.

With random hexamers, reverse transcription was performed on about 0.45 to 1 ug of RNA. By means of immunoSEQ multiplex PCR, TCR beta CDR3 spanning 54 Vbeta and 13 Jbeta underwent amplification. TCRdb re-called the immunoSEQ multiplex PCR reads through MiXCR, storing one row per CDR3 protein. This sample yields 150,000 to 200,000 distinct CDR3 sequences, of which just over 90% are seen a single time; just over 0.13% belongs to the top ten. The clonotype originates from a human donor in good health. Material: CD4+ T cells from PBMCs.

The CDR3 loop reads CASSQPDRGQETQYF. The CDR3 DNA sequence: TGTGCCAGCAGCCAGCCGGACAGGGGGCAAGAGACCCAGTACTTC. The genes are TRBV4-2 and TRBJ2-5; 10 bases are a match to TRBD1. Germline V lookup: CDR1 LGHNA, CDR2 YNFKEQ. CDR3 size: 15 residues. Trimming at V came to 3 bases and at J to 2 bases, leaving 3 bases not matched to a gene.